This entry features one T cell receptor (beta chain) sequence. The repertoire was sequenced with immunoSEQ multiplex PCR; TCRdb's copy has only in-frame clones and lacks some. The repertoire holds tens of thousands of clones, with around nine tenths as singletons. The sample originates from a study of control samples from healthy donors and cancer patients. V was cut by 1 base and J by 2 bases, with 9 bases left in between. Germline V lookup: CDR1 SGHAT, CDR2 FQNNGV. The length of the CDR3 is 14 residues. This chain joins TRBV11-2 and TRBJ2-7; D may be TRBD1 (6 bases). The sample was PBMCs. This clonotype originated in a woman between 55 and 75 years old with head and neck cancer. CDR3 loop: CASSLGDTPYEQYF. CDR3 coding DNA: TGTGCCAGCAGCTTAGGGGACACTCCCTACGAGCAGTACTTC.